A selection of T cell receptor beta chains follows, all from one sample in a study of OX40 agonist ivuxolimab in advanced cancers. The method was immunoSEQ multiplex PCR; TCRdb's version includes in-frame clones alone and lacks a portion of them. There are 50,000 to 65,000 clones in the sample; around nine tenths occur only once, and around 0.6% lies in the top ten. The sequencing used CD4+ or CD8+ T cells sorted from blood, collected in a trial of the OX40 agonist ivuxolimab. The receptors shown here come from an adult with an advanced solid tumor such as melanoma, head and neck, liver or kidney cancer. CDR3s include the opening cysteine and the closing phenylalanine or tryptophan. The order of the fields is V gene, D gene, clone size, J gene, CDR3 DNA, CDR3 protein. The D gene is left open where the match is weak. Size is stated for part of the rows, as once, few or many counts, or as a class when the clone is expanded.

>TRBV7-9|-|-|TRBJ1-6
TGTGCCAGCAGCACCAGGGAAAATTCACCCCTCCACTTT
CASSTRENSPLHF
>TRBV28|TRBD1|-|TRBJ2-7
TGTGCCAGCAGTTTTGGGACAGGGAGCCCCTACGAGCAGTACTTC
CASSFGTGSPYEQYF
>TRBV15|-|-|TRBJ2-3
TGTGCCACCAGCAGAGGAGGAGGGGGAATAGATACGCAGTATTTT
CATSRGGGGIDTQYF
>TRBV21-1|-|-|TRBJ2-4
TGTGCCAGCAGCAAGGGGCGGCCCAAAAACATTCAGTACTTC
CASSKGRPKNIQYF
>TRBV6-5|TRBD1|-|TRBJ2-1
TGTGCCAGCCGAAAAACAGGGGGCTCCTACAATGAGCAGTTCTTC
CASRKTGGSYNEQFF
>TRBV28|TRBD1|-|TRBJ1-2
TGTGCCAGCAGTTTTCTGGGGACAGGTGCTAGGGCGGGGGGCTACACCTTC
CASSFLGTGARAGGYTF
>TRBV9|-|few|TRBJ2-2
TGTGCCAGCAGCGGTACGGGGAACACCGGGGAGCTGTTTTTT
CASSGTGNTGELFF
>TRBV9|TRBD1|-|TRBJ1-4
TGTGCCAGCAGCGACTCGACAGGGTATAATGAAAAACTGTTTTTT
CASSDSTGYNEKLFF
>TRBV5-5|TRBD1|-|TRBJ1-1
TGTGCCAGCTCTGGACAGGTTGAAGCTTTCTTT
CASSGQVEAFF
>TRBV7-2|-|-|TRBJ2-2
TGTGCCAGCAGCTTAGATGGGATATCCGGGGAGCTGTTTTTT
CASSLDGISGELFF
>TRBV27|-|-|TRBJ2-3
TGTGCCAGCAGTTCCCTCAGGGGCCTCACAGATACGCAGTATTTT
CASSSLRGLTDTQYF
>TRBV7-2|TRBD2|-|TRBJ2-3
TGTGCCAGCAGCTTAGATTTGGCGGGAGTGGGGACAGATACGCAGTATTTT
CASSLDLAGVGTDTQYF
>TRBV18|-|few|TRBJ1-5
TGTGCCAGCTCACCACCGTCGGAGCCTGGAGCCCAGCATTTT
CASSPPSEPGAQHF
>TRBV6-1|TRBD1|-|TRBJ2-5
TGTGCCAGCAGCATGAACCCGGGACAGGGAGAGACCCAGTACTTC
CASSMNPGQGETQYF
>TRBV5-4|TRBD2|-|TRBJ2-7
TGTGCCAGCAGCTCGGGACTAGCGGGACTCAACGAGCAGTACTTC
CASSSGLAGLNEQYF
>TRBV5-1|TRBD1|-|TRBJ1-2
TGCGCCAGCAGCTTGGGAGACAGGGGGATCTATGGCTACACCTTC
CASSLGDRGIYGYTF
>TRBV27|TRBD1|-|TRBJ1-2
TGTGCCAGCAGTGTATCAAGTCTGGGACAGGGCTACACCTTC
CASSVSSLGQGYTF
>TRBV11-2|TRBD2|once|TRBJ2-3
TGTGCCAGCAGCTCCCGGGTAGCGGGAGCAAACACAGATACGCAGTATTTT
CASSSRVAGANTDTQYF
>TRBV5-8|-|-|TRBJ2-5
TGTGCCAGCGGACCTTTAAGTTTCGGAGAGACCCAGTACTTC
CASGPLSFGETQYF
>TRBV18|-|-|TRBJ2-7
TGTGCCAGCTCACCAGAAGTGGGTAGAGCCTACGAGCAGTACTTC
CASSPEVGRAYEQYF
>TRBV5-6|TRBD1|-|TRBJ1-6
TGTGCCAGCAGCTTGTCACCGGGACAGGGAGTTTCACCCCTCCACTTT
CASSLSPGQGVSPLHF
>TRBV19|-|-|TRBJ1-5
TGTGCCAGTAGTCCGCGGAGGGGCGCCGGCAATCAGCCCCAGCATTTT
CASSPRRGAGNQPQHF
>TRBV10-2|-|once|TRBJ1-3
TGCGCCAGCAGAGAGGACCCTGGAAACACCATATATTTT
CASREDPGNTIYF
>TRBV5-6|-|-|TRBJ1-6
TGTGCCAGCAGCTGGGGGGACGGCGATTCACCCCTCCACTTT
CASSWGDGDSPLHF
>TRBV5-4|TRBD2|-|TRBJ2-5
TGTGCCAGCAGCTATAGCGGGAGCAAGGAGACCCAGTACTTC
CASSYSGSKETQYF
>TRBV9|TRBD1|once|TRBJ2-7
TGTGCCAGCAGCCTCACGACAGGGTCGGGTGAGCAGTACTTC
CASSLTTGSGEQYF
>TRBV5-1|-|-|TRBJ2-5
TGCGCCAGCAGCTTGTCAACGACTAGCCAAGAGACCCAGTACTTC
CASSLSTTSQETQYF
>TRBV29-1|-|few|TRBJ2-7
TGCAGCGTTGCGGACAGCTACGAGCAGTACTTC
CSVADSYEQYF
>TRBV5-1|TRBD1|-|TRBJ2-3
TGCGCCAGCAGCATCGGACAGGGGGCCCCAGATACGCAGTATTTT
CASSIGQGAPDTQYF
>TRBV7-3|-|-|TRBJ1-1
TGTGCCAGCAGCTTGCCCCCAGGAGAAGCTTTCTTT
CASSLPPGEAFF
>TRBV9|TRBD2|-|TRBJ2-3
TGTGCCAGCAGCGTAGCTGGGGCTAGCGGGAGCTGGGATACGCAGTATTTT
CASSVAGASGSWDTQYF
>TRBV5-1|-|-|TRBJ2-1
TGCGCCAGCAGCCCTCTGGGGGGAGAGGCCTACAATGAGCAGTTCTTC
CASSPLGGEAYNEQFF
>TRBV27|-|-|TRBJ1-1
TGTGCCAGCAGTTTAAGCGGGCCCTACCCCACTGAAGCTTTCTTT
CASSLSGPYPTEAFF
>TRBV4-3|TRBD1|-|TRBJ2-2
TGCGCCAGCAGCCACCCAACAGGGGCGGGTAGACACGCGAACACCGGGGAGCTGTTTTTT
CASSHPTGAGRHANTGELFF
>TRBV9|-|-|TRBJ1-6
TGTGCCAGCAGCGTAGGGGCAGCTAATTCACCCCTCCACTTT
CASSVGAANSPLHF
>TRBV28|-|-|TRBJ1-5
TGTGCCAGCAGTTTTCATCTTCAGCCCCAGCATTTT
CASSFHLQPQHF
>TRBV2|-|-|TRBJ1-3
TGTGCCAGCAGTGCGTTAAACTCTGGAAACACCATATATTTT
CASSALNSGNTIYF
>TRBV5-8|-|once|TRBJ2-1
TGTGCCAGCAGCTTGCCTTCTCCAGGGGCCCCCTCCAATGAGCAGTTCTTC
CASSLPSPGAPSNEQFF
>TRBV7-9|-|few|TRBJ1-1
TGTGCCAGCAGTCCTGAGGGATACACTGAAGCTTTCTTT
CASSPEGYTEAFF
>TRBV7-3|TRBD2|once|TRBJ2-5
TGTGCCAGCAGTACGGGGCTAGCGGGGCACCAAGAGACCCAGTACTTC
CASSTGLAGHQETQYF
>TRBV5-1|TRBD2|-|TRBJ2-1
TGCGCCAGCAGCTCTAGCGGGAATCAATTCTATGAGCAGTTCTTC
CASSSSGNQFYEQFF
>TRBV7-9|-|-|TRBJ2-5
TGTGCCAGCAGCTCCCGCCGCGGAGGGACTCAAGAGACCCAGTACTTC
CASSSRRGGTQETQYF
>TRBV19|TRBD1|few|TRBJ2-6
TGTGCCAGTAGTATACGGGGCTCCGGGACAGGCTCCTCTGGGGCCAACGTCCTGACTTTC
CASSIRGSGTGSSGANVLTF
>TRBV15|-|-|TRBJ2-5
TGTGCCACCAGGGAGACCCCAACTCAAGAGACCCAGTACTTC
CATRETPTQETQYF
>TRBV4-1|TRBD2|-|TRBJ2-1
TGCGCCAGCAGCCTAGGACTAGCGGTAGTATTCCATGAGCAGTTCTTC
CASSLGLAVVFHEQFF
>TRBV18|-|-|TRBJ1-2
TGTGCCAGCTCACCAGGGACCTATGGCTACACCTTC
CASSPGTYGYTF
>TRBV11-1|TRBD2|once|TRBJ2-1
TGTGCCAGCAGCCCCGGACTAGCGGGGAGTTACAATGAGCAGTTCTTC
CASSPGLAGSYNEQFF
>TRBV28|TRBD1|once|TRBJ1-2
TGTGCCAGCAGTTTGGCCGGGACAGGGTCCTATGGCTACACCTTC
CASSLAGTGSYGYTF
>TRBV2|-|once|TRBJ2-7
TGTGCCAGCAACCCGCAGGGGTTTAACTACGAGCAGTACTTC
CASNPQGFNYEQYF
>TRBV30|-|-|TRBJ1-2
TGTGCCTGGAGTGTAAGGGGCGTATCGGCTAACTATGGCTACACCTTC
CAWSVRGVSANYGYTF
>TRBV5-1|TRBD2|-|TRBJ2-2
TGCGCCAGCAGCTTAAGGATCCCGGGACTCCCAGGACTAGCGGGGGGGGAGCTGTTTTTT
CASSLRIPGLPGLAGGELFF